This T cell receptor (beta chain) was sequenced during a study of blood T cell repertoires in COVID-19. This table comes from immunoSEQ multiplex PCR, and its TCRdb copy is limited to in-frame clones, with some not included. The table lists 130,000 to 150,000 clones, 87% of them singletons. This CDR3 region has 12 residues. V was trimmed by 10 bases and J by 3 bases, leaving 12 bases between them. The germline CDR1 and CDR2 sequences are SNHLY and FYNNEI. The source of this sequence is a woman aged 40 to 49 with acute or convalescent COVID-19. The chain joins TRBV2 to TRBJ1-1; a possible D gene is TRBD1 (6 bases). Sequenced sample: peripheral blood. CDR3 coding DNA: TGTGCCAACTTACAGGGTTACACTGAAGCTTTCTTT. Translation gives CANLQGYTEAFF.